This T cell receptor (beta chain) was captured by sequencing in a study of CD4 T cells in relation to SARS-CoV-2 and coronaviruses. Notes on the study in general: No donor gave both pre-pandemic and post-infection samples.

Sequencing was performed with immunoSEQ multiplex PCR; in TCRdb, only in-frame clones are kept and a portion is missing. In the table there are approximately 19,000 clones, around 80% of which are singletons. This CDR3 region has 15 residues. Per the germline V gene, CDR1 is KGHSH and CDR2 is LQKENI. Trimming removed 5 bases at V and 6 bases at J, with 17 bases between. As regards this clone: Its specificity is unknown.

CD4+ T cells from unexposed donors were obtained before the COVID-19 pandemic (2011-2018). After less than 11 days of culture, CD4+ T cells were isolated. As cell numbers allowed, unexposed-donor CD4+ T cells faced SARS-CoV-2 S/N and four cold-coronavirus spikes. The TCR comes from a human donor in good health. This chain uses TRBV18 with TRBJ1-3; D not certain. The sample comprised CD4+ T cells from PBMCs, cultured in vitro. CDR3 loop: CASSRNPRSENTIYF. CDR3 nucleotides: TGTGCCAGCTCAAGAAACCCCCGCTCGGAAAACACCATATATTTT.